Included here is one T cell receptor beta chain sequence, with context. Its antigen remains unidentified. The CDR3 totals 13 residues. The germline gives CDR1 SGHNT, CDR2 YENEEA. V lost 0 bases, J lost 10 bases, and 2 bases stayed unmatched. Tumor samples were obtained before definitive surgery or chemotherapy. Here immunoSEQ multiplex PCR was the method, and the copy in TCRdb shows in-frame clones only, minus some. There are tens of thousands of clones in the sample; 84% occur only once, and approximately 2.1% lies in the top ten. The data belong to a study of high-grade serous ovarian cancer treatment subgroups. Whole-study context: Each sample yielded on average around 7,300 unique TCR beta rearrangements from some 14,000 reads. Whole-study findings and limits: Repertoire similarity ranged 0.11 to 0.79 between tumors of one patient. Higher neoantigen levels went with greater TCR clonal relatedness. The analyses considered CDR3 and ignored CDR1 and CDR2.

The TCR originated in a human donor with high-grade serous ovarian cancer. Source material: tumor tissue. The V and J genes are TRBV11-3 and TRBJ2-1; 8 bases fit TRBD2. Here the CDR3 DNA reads TGTGCCAGCAGCTTAGAGCGGGAGGACGAGCAGTTCTTC. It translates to CASSLEREDEQFF.